This T cell receptor (beta chain) was profiled in a study of blood T cell repertoires in COVID-19. Background on the study: The United States, Italy and Spain were the sources of the acute and convalescent COVID-19 samples. T cells, B-cell-depleted T cells, or PBMCs provided the cDNA or gDNA that served as material.

The authors' processing: Reference gene primer amplification yielded estimated nucleated cell counts. The assay was immunoSEQ multiplex PCR, and TCRdb's table has in-frame clones only and misses some. V and J calls plus clone size are reproduced from that table; the DNA served to infer D and trimming. The sample gives over 100,000 clones, about 72% of which show up once; under 2.5% is in the top ten. V gave up 5 bases and J gave up 6 bases, with 16 bases separating them. The CDR3 covers 14 residues. From germline, CDR1 is PRHDT and CDR2 FYEKMQ (reference sequence). The chain combines TRBV13 with TRBJ2-5, with D unresolved. Sample: peripheral blood. The origin of this receptor is an older woman with acute or convalescent COVID-19. This CDR3 reads CASSPRGRLQTQYF. The DNA for the CDR3 is TGTGCCAGCAGCCCCCGTGGCAGGTTACAGACCCAGTACTTC.